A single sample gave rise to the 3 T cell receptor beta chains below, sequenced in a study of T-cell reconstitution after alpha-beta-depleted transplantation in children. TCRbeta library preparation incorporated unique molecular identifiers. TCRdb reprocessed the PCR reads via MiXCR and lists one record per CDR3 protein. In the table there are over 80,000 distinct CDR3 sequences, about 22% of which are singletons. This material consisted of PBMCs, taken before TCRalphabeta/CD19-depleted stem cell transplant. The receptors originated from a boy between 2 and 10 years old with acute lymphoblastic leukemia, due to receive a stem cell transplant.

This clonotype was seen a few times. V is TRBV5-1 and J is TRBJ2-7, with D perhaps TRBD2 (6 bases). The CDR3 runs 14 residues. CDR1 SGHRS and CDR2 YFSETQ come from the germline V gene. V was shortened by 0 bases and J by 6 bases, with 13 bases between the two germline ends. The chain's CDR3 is CASSLGRQGGEQYF. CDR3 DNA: TGCGCCAGCAGCTTGGGACGTCAGGGAGGCGAGCAGTACTTC. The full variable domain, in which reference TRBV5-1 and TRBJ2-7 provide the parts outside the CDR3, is KAGVTQTPRYLIKTRGQQVTLSCSPISGHRSVSWYQQTPGQGLQFLFEYFSETQRNKGNFPGRFSGRQFSNSRSEMNVSTLELGDSALYLCASSLGRQGGEQYFGPGTRLTVT.

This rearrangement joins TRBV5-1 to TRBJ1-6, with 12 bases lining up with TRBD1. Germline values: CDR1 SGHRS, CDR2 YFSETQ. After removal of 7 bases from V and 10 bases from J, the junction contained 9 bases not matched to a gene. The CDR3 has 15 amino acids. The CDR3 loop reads CASRPGQGAWSPLHF. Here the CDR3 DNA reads TGCGCCAGCCGGCCGGGACAGGGGGCATGGTCACCCCTCCACTTT.

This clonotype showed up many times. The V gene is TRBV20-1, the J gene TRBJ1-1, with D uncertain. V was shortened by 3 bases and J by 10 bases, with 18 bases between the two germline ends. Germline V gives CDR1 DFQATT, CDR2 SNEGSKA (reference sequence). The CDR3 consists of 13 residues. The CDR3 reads CSASAWAGKGAFF. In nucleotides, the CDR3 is TGCAGTGCTAGTGCTTGGGCGGGGAAGGGAGCTTTCTTT.